The entry that follows covers one T cell receptor (beta chain) sequence. This receptor's antigen is unknown. No clone much larger than this one lies a single base away; base qualities are absent. This record comes from a study of blood T cell repertoires in COVID-19 (TCRdb year 2020). Regarding the research as a whole: Samples from collaborators originated in the United States, Italy and Spain and spanned both the acute and convalescent phases of COVID-19. The material from the prospective study consisted of cDNA or gDNA derived from T cells, B-cell-depleted T cells, or PBMCs. Deeply sampled blood TCRbeta repertoires from subjects exposed to, actively infected with, or recovered from COVID-19 were included in the dataset. The repertoires were made available in a free public database intended to serve as a resource for research on the immune response to SARS-CoV-2. The samples were drawn from the first 160 participants of the ongoing ImmuneRACE study and from 1,254 subjects provided by 6 global collaborators. The sample metadata nearly always contained a de-identified subject ID, COVID-19 status, age in years and sex. Where available, HLA class I and class II types were taken from metadata supplied by the sample provider and were not determined by assay-based typing. General study outcomes and caveats: The quantity of clinical and demographic metadata differed by source and by participant and was supplied without curation.

The germline V gene provides CDR1 KGHSH and CDR2 LQKENI. The CDR3 contains 14 residues, cysteine and phenylalanine counted. This entry keeps only the CDR3 DNA: 42 bases, framed from base 1. Trimming removed 3 bases from V and 2 bases from J; the gene matches leave 3 bases unexplained. TCRbeta CDR3 regions were amplified from genomic DNA by means of the immunoSEQ Assay, a bias-controlled multiplex PCR. The study's own analysis went as follows. Nucleated cell counts per sample were estimated from amplification of reference gene primers within the assay. Sequence reads were collapsed and filtered to measure the absolute abundance of every unique TCRbeta CDR3 rearrangement. For each sample, productive Simpson clonality was calculated as the square root of Simpson's diversity index over productive rearrangements. Held by TCRdb, this immuneACCESS table contains in-frame sequences only and omits some clones. Under half of the omission traces to an unresolved V gene where checked; the cause of the rest is unknown. V and J calls plus clone size are reproduced from that table; the DNA served to infer D and trimming. The sample includes about 69,000 clones, with roughly nine tenths observed a single time. In total, the top ten clones hold just over 5% of the sample.

The collaborating institutions used their own protocols to collect whole blood in K2EDTA tubes. For TCRbeta analysis, collaborators shipped samples in one of three forms: frozen whole blood, isolated PBMCs, or DNA extracted from either of those sample types. Recombination joined TRBV18 with TRBJ1-1, with 7 bases in between that match TRBD1. The clonotype comes from a woman younger than 35 with acute or convalescent COVID-19. Material for sequencing was peripheral blood. The CDR3 is CASSPDRHNTEAFF. The DNA sequence reads TGTGCCAGCTCACCGGACAGGCATAACACTGAAGCTTTCTTT.